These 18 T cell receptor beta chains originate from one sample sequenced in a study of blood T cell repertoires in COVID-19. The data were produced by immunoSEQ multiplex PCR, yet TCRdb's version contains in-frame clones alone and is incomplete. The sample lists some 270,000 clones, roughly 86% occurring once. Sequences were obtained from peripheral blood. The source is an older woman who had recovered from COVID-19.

This CDR3 is CASSLSGNSPLHF. CDR3 sequence (DNA): TGTGCCAGCAGTTTATCCGGTAATTCACCCCTCCACTTT. The V call is TRBV27, the J call TRBJ1-6; D is unresolved. Trimming stripped 0 bases from V and 6 bases from J, with 3 bases between. CDR1 and CDR2 from the germline V gene are MNHEY and SMNVEV (reference sequence). The CDR3 has 13 amino acids.

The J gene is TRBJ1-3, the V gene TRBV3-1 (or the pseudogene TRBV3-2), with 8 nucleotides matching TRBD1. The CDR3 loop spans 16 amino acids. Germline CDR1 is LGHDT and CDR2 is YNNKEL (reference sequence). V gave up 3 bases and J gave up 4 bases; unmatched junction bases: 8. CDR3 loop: CASSQGTGALGNTIYF. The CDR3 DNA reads TGTGCCAGCAGCCAGGGGACAGGCGCTCTAGGAAACACCATATATTTT.

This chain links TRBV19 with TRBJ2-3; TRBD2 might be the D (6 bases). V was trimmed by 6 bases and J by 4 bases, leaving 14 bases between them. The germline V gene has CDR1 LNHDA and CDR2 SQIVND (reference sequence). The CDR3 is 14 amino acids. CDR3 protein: CASRTGASADTQYF. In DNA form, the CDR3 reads TGTGCCAGTAGAACGGGAGCCAGCGCAGATACGCAGTATTTT.

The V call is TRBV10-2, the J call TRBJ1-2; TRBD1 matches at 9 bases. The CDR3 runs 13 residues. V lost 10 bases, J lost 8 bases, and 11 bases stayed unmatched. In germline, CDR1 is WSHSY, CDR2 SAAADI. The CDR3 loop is CATWTGASRGYTF. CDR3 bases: TGCGCCACTTGGACAGGGGCTAGTAGGGGCTACACCTTC.

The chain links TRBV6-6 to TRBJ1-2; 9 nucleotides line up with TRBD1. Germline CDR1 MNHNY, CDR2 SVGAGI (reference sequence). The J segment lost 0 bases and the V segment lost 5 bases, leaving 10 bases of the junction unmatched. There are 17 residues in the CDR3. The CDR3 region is CASSRPGTGTANYGYTF. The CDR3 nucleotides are TGTGCCAGCAGTCGGCCCGGGACAGGGACAGCTAACTATGGCTACACCTTC.

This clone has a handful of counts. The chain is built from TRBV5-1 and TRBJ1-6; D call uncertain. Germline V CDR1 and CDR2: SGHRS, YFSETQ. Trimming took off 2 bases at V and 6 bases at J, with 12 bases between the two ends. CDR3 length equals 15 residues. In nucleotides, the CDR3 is TGCGCCAGCAGCTTTAGTGGTGACACTAATTCACCCCTCCACTTT. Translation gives CASSFSGDTNSPLHF.

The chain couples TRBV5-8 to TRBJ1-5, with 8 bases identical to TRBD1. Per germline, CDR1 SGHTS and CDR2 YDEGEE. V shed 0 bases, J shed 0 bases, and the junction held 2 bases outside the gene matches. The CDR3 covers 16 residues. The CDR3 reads CASSLGTGNSNQPQHF. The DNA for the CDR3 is TGTGCCAGCAGCTTGGGGACAGGGAATAGCAATCAGCCCCAGCATTTT.

The CDR3 region is CASSMGRSNQPQHF. The CDR3 DNA reads as TGTGCCAGTAGTATGGGGAGAAGCAATCAGCCCCAGCATTTT. J is TRBJ1-5 and V is TRBV19; D ambiguous. The CDR3 loop spans 14 amino acids. Germline loops: CDR1 LNHDA, CDR2 SQIVND (reference sequence). Trimming took off 3 bases at V and 1 base at J, with 7 bases between the two ends.

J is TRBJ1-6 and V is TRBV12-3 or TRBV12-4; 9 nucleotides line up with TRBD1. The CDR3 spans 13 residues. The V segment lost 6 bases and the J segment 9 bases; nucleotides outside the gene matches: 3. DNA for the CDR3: TGTGCCAGCAGCACAGGGGGCATTTCACCCCTCCACTTT. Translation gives CASSTGGISPLHF.

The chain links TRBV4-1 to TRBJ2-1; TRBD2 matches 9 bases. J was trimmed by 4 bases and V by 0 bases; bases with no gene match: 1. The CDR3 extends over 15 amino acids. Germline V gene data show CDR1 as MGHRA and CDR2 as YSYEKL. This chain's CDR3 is CASSQDLAGYNEQFF. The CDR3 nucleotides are TGCGCCAGCAGCCAAGATCTAGCGGGGTACAATGAGCAGTTCTTC.

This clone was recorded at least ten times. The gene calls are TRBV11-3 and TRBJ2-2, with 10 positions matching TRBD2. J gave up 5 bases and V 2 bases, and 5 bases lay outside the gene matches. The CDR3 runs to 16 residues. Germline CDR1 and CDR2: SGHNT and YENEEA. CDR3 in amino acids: CASSLSGTSVTGELFF. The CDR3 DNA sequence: TGTGCCAGCAGCTTATCCGGGACTAGCGTGACCGGGGAGCTGTTTTTT.

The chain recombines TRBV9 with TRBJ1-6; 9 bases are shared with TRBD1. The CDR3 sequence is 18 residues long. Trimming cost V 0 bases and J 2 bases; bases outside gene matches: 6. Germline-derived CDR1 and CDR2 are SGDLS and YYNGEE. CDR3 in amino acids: CASSVASRDRAYNSPLHF. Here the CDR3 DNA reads TGTGCCAGCAGCGTAGCTTCCCGGGACAGGGCCTATAATTCACCCCTCCACTTT. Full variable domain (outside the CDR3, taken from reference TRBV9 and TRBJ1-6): DSGVTQTPKHLITATGQRVTLRCSPRSGDLSVYWYQQSLDQGLQFLIQYYNGEERAKGNILERFSAQQFPDLHSELNLSSLELGDSALYFCASSVASRDRAYNSPLHFGNGTRLTVT.

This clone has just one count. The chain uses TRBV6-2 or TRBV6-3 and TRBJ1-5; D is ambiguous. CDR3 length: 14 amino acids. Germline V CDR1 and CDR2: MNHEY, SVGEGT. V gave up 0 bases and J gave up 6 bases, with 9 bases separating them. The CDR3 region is CASSYSTGAQPQHF. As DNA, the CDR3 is TGTGCCAGCAGTTACTCGACGGGAGCTCAGCCCCAGCATTTT.

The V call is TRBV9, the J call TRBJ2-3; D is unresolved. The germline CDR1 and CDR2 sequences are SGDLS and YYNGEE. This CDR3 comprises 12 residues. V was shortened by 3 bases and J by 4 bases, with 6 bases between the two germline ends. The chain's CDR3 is CASSAVPDTQYF. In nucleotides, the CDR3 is TGTGCCAGCAGCGCCGTTCCAGATACGCAGTATTTT.

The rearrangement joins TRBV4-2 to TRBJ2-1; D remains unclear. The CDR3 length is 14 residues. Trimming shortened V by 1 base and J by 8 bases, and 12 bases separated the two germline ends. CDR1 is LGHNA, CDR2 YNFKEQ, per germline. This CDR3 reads CASSQVSSFHEQFF. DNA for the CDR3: TGTGCCAGCAGCCAAGTTTCAAGCTTCCATGAGCAGTTCTTC.

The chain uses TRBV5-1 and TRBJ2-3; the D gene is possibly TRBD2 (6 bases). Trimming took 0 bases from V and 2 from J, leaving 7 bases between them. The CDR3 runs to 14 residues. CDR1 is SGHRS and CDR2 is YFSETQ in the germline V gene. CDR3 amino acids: CASSLAGVTDTQYF. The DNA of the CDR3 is TGCGCCAGCAGCTTGGCGGGGGTCACAGATACGCAGTATTTT.

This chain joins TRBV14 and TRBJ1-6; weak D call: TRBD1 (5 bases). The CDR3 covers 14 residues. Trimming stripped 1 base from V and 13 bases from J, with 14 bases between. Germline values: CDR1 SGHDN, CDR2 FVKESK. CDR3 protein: CASSQVGAWSPLHF. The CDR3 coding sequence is TGTGCCAGCAGCCAAGTAGGGGCCTGGTCCCCCCTCCACTTT.

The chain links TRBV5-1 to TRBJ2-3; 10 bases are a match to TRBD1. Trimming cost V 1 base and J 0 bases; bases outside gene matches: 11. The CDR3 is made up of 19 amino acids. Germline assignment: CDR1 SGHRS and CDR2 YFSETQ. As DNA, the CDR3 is TGCGCCAGCAGCTTGTGGGACAGGGGACGATCTTCTAGCACAGATACGCAGTATTTT. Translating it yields CASSLWDRGRSSSTDTQYF.